One T cell receptor beta chain is described in this entry. The second PCR ran roughly 6 to 11 cycles with a sample-barcoded 5' primer and J-beta primers. MiXCR, run by TCRdb on the 5' RACE reads, gives a single entry per CDR3 protein. Of approximately 800,000 distinct CDR3 sequences listed, about 53% were seen once; the top ten hold approximately 40%. This sample stems from a study of blood T cells in healthy people across ages. Germline V gene data show CDR1 as SGHVS and CDR2 as FNYEAQ. V shed 5 bases and J shed 2 bases, with 14 bases lying between them. The CDR3 length is 15 residues. The source is a man at least 80 years old in good health. Sample: blood. This chain links TRBV7-6 with TRBJ2-3, with D perhaps matching TRBD2 (6 bases). The CDR3 DNA is TGTGCCAGCAGCCTGAGGAGGGTAATCACAGATACGCAGTATTTT. The encoded protein is CASSLRRVITDTQYF.